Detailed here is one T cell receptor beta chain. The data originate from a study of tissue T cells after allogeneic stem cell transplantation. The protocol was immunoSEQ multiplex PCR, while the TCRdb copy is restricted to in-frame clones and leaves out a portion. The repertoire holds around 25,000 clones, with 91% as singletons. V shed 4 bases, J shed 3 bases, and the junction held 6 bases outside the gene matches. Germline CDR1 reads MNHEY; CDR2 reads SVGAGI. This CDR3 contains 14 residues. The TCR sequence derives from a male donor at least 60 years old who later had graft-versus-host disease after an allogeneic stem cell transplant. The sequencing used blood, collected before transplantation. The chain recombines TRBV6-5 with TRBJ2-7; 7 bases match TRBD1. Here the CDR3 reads CASSSRGDSYEQYF. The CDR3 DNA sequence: TGTGCCAGCAGTTCCAGAGGGGACAGCTACGAGCAGTACTTC.